The 16 T cell receptor beta chains given below trace back to one sample, sequenced in a study of blood T cell repertoires in COVID-19. Sequencing was performed with immunoSEQ multiplex PCR; in TCRdb, only in-frame clones are kept and a portion is missing. The table lists roughly 380,000 clones, about nine tenths of them singletons, with around 1.5% in the top ten. Sequencing used peripheral blood. The receptor source for this set is a woman in her thirties or forties with COVID-19, enrolled during active disease.

The chain joins TRBV16 to TRBJ2-7, with TRBD1 identical over 8 bases. Germline CDR1 is KGHSY and CDR2 is FQNENV. Losses at the gene ends were 4 bases for V and 6 bases for J; bases not matched to a gene: 11. This CDR3 has 15 residues. The DNA for the CDR3 is TGTGCCAGCAGCCTTACCGGGACAGGAGGAGGCGAGCAGTACTTC. Translation gives CASSLTGTGGGEQYF.

The rearrangement uses TRBV30 and TRBJ2-3; D uncertain. Germline V gives CDR1 GTSNPN, CDR2 SVGIG (reference sequence). This CDR3 spans 12 amino acids. Deletions cut 5 bases from V and 2 bases from J, with 8 bases between. Written as DNA, the CDR3 is TGTGCCTGGGCCCCACTCACAGATACGCAGTATTTT. Translation: CAWAPLTDTQYF.

This clone was counted between two and nine times. The rearrangement links TRBV6-2 or TRBV6-3 to TRBJ2-3; 10 bases are a match to TRBD2. Germline lookup yields CDR1 MNHEY and CDR2 SVGEGT. The CDR3 is made up of 17 amino acids. J gave up 1 base and V 2 bases, and 6 bases lay outside the gene matches. The CDR3 sequence is CASSYRFTSGGTDTQYF. The CDR3 coding sequence is TGTGCCAGCAGTTACCGATTTACTAGCGGGGGCACAGATACGCAGTATTTT.

CDR3 bases: TGCGCCAGCAGTTCGGTCGGGGGGGCGGCCTACGAGCAGTACTTC. Its translation is CASSSVGGAAYEQYF. The chain has TRBV5-1 and TRBJ2-7, with TRBD2 matching over 8 bases. Germline lookup yields CDR1 SGHRS and CDR2 YFSETQ. The V and J ends lost 5 bases and 2 bases, in that order; junction bases with no gene match: 9. The CDR3 has 15 amino acids.

This rearrangement joins TRBV19 to TRBJ1-5; TRBD1 is a possible D gene (5 bases). The ends were cut back, 2 bases at V and 7 bases at J, with 15 bases in the middle. Germline V gene lookup returns CDR1 LNHDA and CDR2 SQIVND (reference sequence). CDR3 length: 15 residues. The DNA of the CDR3 is TGTGCCAGTAGTATATTCTCAGGGCTCCCCCAGCCCCAGCATTTT. Amino acid sequence: CASSIFSGLPQPQHF.

The chain couples TRBV18 to TRBJ2-7; D unresolved. The CDR3 totals 15 residues. Trimming stripped 4 bases from V and 6 bases from J, with 19 bases between. The germline V gene encodes CDR1 KGHSH and CDR2 LQKENI. Here the CDR3 DNA reads TGTGCCAGCTCACTTACAGCAAGTCTCTCGGCCGAGCAGTACTTC. Its protein product is CASSLTASLSAEQYF.

The CDR3: CATSRDSGGGTEAFF. CDR3 nucleotides: TGTGCCACCAGCAGAGATAGCGGGGGTGGAACTGAAGCTTTCTTT. The rearrangement joins TRBV15 to TRBJ1-1; TRBD1 might be the D (5 bases). The CDR3 spans 15 residues. The germline V gene has CDR1 LNHNV and CDR2 YYDKDF (reference sequence). Trimming cost V 0 bases and J 5 bases, with 13 bases left between them.

The chain is built from TRBV30 and TRBJ2-4; D possibly corresponds to TRBD2 (6 bases). The V end was cut by 0 bases, the J end by 0 bases, with 18 bases between. Germline V gene sequence: CDR1 GTSNPN, CDR2 SVGIG (reference sequence). The CDR3 length is 18 residues. For the CDR3, the DNA is TGTGCCTGGAGTGTAAGAGTATTGGGGGGACTAGCCAAAAACATTCAGTACTTC. It specifies CAWSVRVLGGLAKNIQYF.

The CDR3 DNA follows: TGTGCCAGCAGTCAAACGGCGGGAGTTGAGCAGTTCTTC. It is translated as CASSQTAGVEQFF. The chain joins TRBV12-3 or TRBV12-4 to TRBJ2-1; the match to TRBD2 covers 7 bases. The J segment lost 9 bases and the V segment lost 5 bases, leaving 7 bases of the junction unmatched. This CDR3 region has 13 residues.

This clone was observed a single time. The rearrangement links TRBV9 to TRBJ1-1; D is ambiguous. Germline CDR1 and CDR2: SGDLS and YYNGEE. The germline V and J ends were trimmed by 4 bases and 1 base, with 11 bases remaining between them. CDR3 length equals 14 residues. In DNA, the CDR3 is TGTGCCAGCAGCCCCGAGGATTGGAACACTGAAGCTTTCTTT. Its protein product is CASSPEDWNTEAFF.

This chain links TRBV3-1 (or the pseudogene TRBV3-2) with TRBJ1-1, with D possibly TRBD1 on 6 matching bases. Germline assignment: CDR1 LGHDT and CDR2 YNNKEL (reference sequence). This CDR3 spans 15 amino acids. The V end lost 3 bases, the J end lost 3 bases, and 14 bases lay between the germline ends. The CDR3 nucleotides are TGTGCCAGCAGCCAGATACAGGGAGGGTACACTGAAGCTTTCTTT. Translation: CASSQIQGGYTEAFF.

In the case of this clone: Other DNA sequences of this sample code for an identical CDR3. The J gene is TRBJ2-5, the V gene TRBV18; D remains ambiguous. V lost 3 bases and J lost 2, with 4 bases in between. Germline V gene data show CDR1 as KGHSH and CDR2 as LQKENI. This CDR3 has 12 residues. The CDR3, as DNA: TGTGCCAGCTCACCGAGGCAAGAGACCCAGTACTTC. This gives the protein CASSPRQETQYF. The entire variable domain, with the rest obtained from reference TRBV18 and TRBJ2-5, is as follows: NAGVMQNPRHLVRRRGQEARLRCSPMKGHSHVYWYRQLPEEGLKFMVYLQKENIIDESGMPKERFSAEFPKEGPSILRIQQVVRGDSAAYFCASSPRQETQYFGPGTRLLVL.

The chain is built from TRBV29-1 and TRBJ2-1; 12 bases align to TRBD2. V lost 8 bases and J lost 2; bases outside the gene matches: 7. This CDR3 has 15 amino acids. Germline V gives CDR1 SQVTM, CDR2 ANQGSEA. The CDR3 DNA reads as TGCAGCTCCCGACTAGCGGGGGCCCCCTACAATGAGCAGTTCTTC. It yields the protein CSSRLAGAPYNEQFF.

The table lists this clone with a few counts. The V call is TRBV19, the J call TRBJ1-5, with TRBD1 matching over 7 bases. J gave up 0 bases and V 5 bases, and 4 bases lay outside the gene matches. The CDR3 has 15 amino acids. Germline CDR1 is LNHDA and CDR2 is SQIVND (reference sequence). In DNA, the CDR3 is TGTGCCAGTAGTCCCCCAGGGGGTAGCAATCAGCCCCAGCATTTT. The encoded protein is CASSPPGGSNQPQHF.

The chain employs TRBV20-1 and TRBJ2-1; 10 bases are a match to TRBD2. The ends lost 3 bases at V and 8 bases at J; junction bases unmatched: 16. The germline CDR1 and CDR2 sequences are DFQATT and SNEGSKA (reference sequence). The CDR3 spans 17 residues. The CDR3 DNA follows: TGCAGTGCTAGTCACCCTGAAGCGGGAGGGGGGGTTGATGAGCAGTTCTTC. Protein product: CSASHPEAGGGVDEQFF.

J is TRBJ1-5 and V is TRBV19; TRBD1 aligns across 8 bases. The length of the CDR3 is 14 residues. V dropped 6 bases and J dropped 4; count of bases not matched to a gene: 5. Germline-derived CDR1 and CDR2 are LNHDA and SQIVND (reference sequence). CDR3: CASRRQGQNQPQHF. CDR3 DNA sequence: TGTGCCAGTAGGAGACAGGGGCAGAATCAGCCCCAGCATTTT.